The present T cell receptor (beta chain) was sequenced within a study of cytomegalovirus exposure and HLA in healthy donors. At the level of the study: T cells numbering around 200 million yielded roughly 120 million unique TCR beta sequences in an earlier analysis. Unique TCRs from HLA-typed donors, roughly 87 million of them, were held in an early data release.

Researchers ran the PCR with 60 Vbeta and 13 Jbeta primers. The data were produced by immunoSEQ multiplex PCR, yet TCRdb's version contains in-frame clones alone and is incomplete. The repertoire holds 130,000 or so clones, with just under 75% as singletons. Comments on this clone: Its antigen is unidentified.

General study results and limits: Earlier results showed most TCR beta V segments being productive about 90% or about 30% of the time.

This CDR3 has 17 amino acids. The V end was cut by 4 bases, the J end by 2 bases, with 19 bases between. Germline V lookup: CDR1 SGHNT, CDR2 YYREEE (reference sequence). The chain combines TRBV5-4 with TRBJ1-3, with a possible D match to TRBD1 (6 bases). The sample consisted of PBMCs. This receptor was obtained from a man aged 35-49 years in good health and CMV-seropositive. The CDR3 nucleotides are TGTGCCAGCAGCCCCCCCCGGGGGGCAGGGACTGGAAACACCATATATTTT. It specifies CASSPPRGAGTGNTIYF.